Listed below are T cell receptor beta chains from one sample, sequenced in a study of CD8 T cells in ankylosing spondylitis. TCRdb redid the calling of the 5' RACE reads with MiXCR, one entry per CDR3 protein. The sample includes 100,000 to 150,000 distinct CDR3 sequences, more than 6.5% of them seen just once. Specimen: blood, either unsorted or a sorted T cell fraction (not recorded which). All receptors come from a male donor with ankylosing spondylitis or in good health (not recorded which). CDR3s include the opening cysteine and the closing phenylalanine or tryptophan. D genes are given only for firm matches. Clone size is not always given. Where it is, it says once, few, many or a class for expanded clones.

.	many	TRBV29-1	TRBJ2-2	CSVDVNTGELFF	TGCAGCGTTGATGTAAACACCGGGGAGCTGTTTTTT
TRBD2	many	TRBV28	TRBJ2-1	CASSLPSGVYNEQFF	TGTGCCAGCAGTTTGCCTAGCGGGGTATACAATGAGCAGTTCTTC
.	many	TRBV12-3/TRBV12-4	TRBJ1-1	CASSLDGGTEAFF	TGTGCCAGCAGTTTAGACGGAGGCACTGAAGCTTTCTTT
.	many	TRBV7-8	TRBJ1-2	CASSPGAGSNYGYTF	TGTGCCAGCAGCCCAGGGGCCGGATCTAACTATGGCTACACCTTC
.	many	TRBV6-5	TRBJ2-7	CASSSRASEQYF	TGTGCCAGCAGTTCCCGGGCGAGCGAGCAGTACTTC
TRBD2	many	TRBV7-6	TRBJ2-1	CASSPRTSGLYNEQFF	TGTGCCAGCAGCCCCCGTACTAGCGGGTTATACAATGAGCAGTTCTTC
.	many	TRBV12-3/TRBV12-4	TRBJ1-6	CASSLNSYNSPLHF	TGTGCCAGCAGCTTGAACTCCTATAATTCACCCCTCCACTTT
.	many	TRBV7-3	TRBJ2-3	CASSSGTLLSTDTQYF	TGTGCCAGCTCCTCGGGGACTCTACTTAGCACAGATACGCAGTATTTT
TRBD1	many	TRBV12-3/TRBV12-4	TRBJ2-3	CASTPLTGGIADTQYF	TGTGCCAGCACCCCATTGACAGGGGGAATCGCAGATACGCAGTATTTT
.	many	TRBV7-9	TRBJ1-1	CASSLAVAEAFF	TGTGCCAGCAGCTTAGCTGTGGCTGAAGCTTTCTTT
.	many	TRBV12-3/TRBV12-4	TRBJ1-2	CASSSYYGYTF	TGTGCCAGCAGTTCCTACTATGGCTACACCTTC
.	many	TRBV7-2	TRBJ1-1	CASSPSGNAEAFF	TGTGCCAGCAGCCCTAGCGGGAACGCTGAAGCTTTCTTT
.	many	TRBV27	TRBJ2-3	CASSNLLGPGTQYF	TGTGCCAGCAGTAACCTCTTGGGACCTGGGACGCAGTATTTT
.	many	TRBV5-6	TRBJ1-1	CASSFRSYEAFF	TGTGCCAGCAGCTTCCGCAGCTATGAAGCTTTCTTT
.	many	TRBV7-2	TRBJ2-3	CASSLDRRIQYF	TGTGCCAGCAGCTTAGATCGACGGATCCAGTATTTT
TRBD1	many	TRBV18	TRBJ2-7	CASSPTPGGSYEQYF	TGTGCCAGCTCACCCACCCCAGGGGGATCCTACGAGCAGTACTTC
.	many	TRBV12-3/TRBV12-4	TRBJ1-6	CASRLTDHNSPLHF	TGTGCCAGCAGGCTGACAGATCATAATTCACCCCTCCACTTT
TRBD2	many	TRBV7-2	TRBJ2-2	CASSSGLAGTGELFF	TGTGCCAGCAGCTCTGGACTAGCAGGCACCGGGGAGCTGTTTTTT
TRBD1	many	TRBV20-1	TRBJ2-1	CSARDRGQGAYNEQFF	TGCAGTGCTAGAGATCGGGGACAGGGGGCCTACAATGAGCAGTTCTTC
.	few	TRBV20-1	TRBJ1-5	CSAKNSPGTTNSNQPQHF	TGCAGTGCTAAAAATTCTCCCGGGACGACAAATAGCAATCAGCCCCAGCATTTT
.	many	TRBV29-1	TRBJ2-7	CSVVSGDFYEQYF	TGCAGCGTTGTTTCAGGGGATTTCTACGAGCAGTACTTC
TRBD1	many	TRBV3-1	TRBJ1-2	CASSQDLYEGAGKNYGYTF	TGTGCCAGCAGCCAAGATCTTTATGAGGGGGCAGGGAAGAACTATGGCTACACCTTC
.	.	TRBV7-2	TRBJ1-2	CASSLGGTGSKGGYTF	TGTGCCAGCAGCTTAGGAGGAACCGGGTCCAAGGGTGGCTACACCTTC
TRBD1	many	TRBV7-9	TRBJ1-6	CASSSPGTGLYNSPLHF	TGTGCCAGCAGCTCTCCGGGGACAGGACTATATAATTCACCCCTCCACTTT
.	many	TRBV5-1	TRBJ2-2	CASSGGLTGELFF	TGCGCCAGCAGCGGAGGACTTACCGGGGAGCTGTTTTTT
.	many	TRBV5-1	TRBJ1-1	CASSSQDNTEAFF	TGCGCCAGCAGCTCACAGGATAACACTGAAGCTTTCTTT
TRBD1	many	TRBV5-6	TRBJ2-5	CASSSLGGQAIPYF	TGTGCCAGCAGCTCTTTGGGGGGACAGGCAATTCCGTACTTC
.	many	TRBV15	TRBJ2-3	CATSRTRASTDTQYF	TGTGCCACCAGCAGAACCAGGGCTAGCACAGATACGCAGTATTTT
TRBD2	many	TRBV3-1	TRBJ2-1	CASSQLKRAGGTSTPEQFF	TGTGCCAGCAGCCAATTAAAAAGAGCGGGAGGGACGTCTACCCCCGAGCAGTTCTTC
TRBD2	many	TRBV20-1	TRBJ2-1	CSATGLAAYNEQFF	TGCAGTGCTACGGGACTAGCGGCATACAATGAGCAGTTCTTC
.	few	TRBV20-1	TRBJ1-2	CSAMPGMDSSYTF	TGCAGTGCTATGCCCGGGATGGATAGTAGCTACACCTTC
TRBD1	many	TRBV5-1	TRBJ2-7	CASSIRQGVPYEQYF	TGCGCCAGCAGCATAAGACAGGGAGTCCCCTACGAGCAGTACTTC
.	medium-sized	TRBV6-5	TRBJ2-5	CASSYSPLGGVQTQYF	TGTGCCAGCAGTTACTCGCCACTTGGGGGAGTGCAGACCCAGTACTTC
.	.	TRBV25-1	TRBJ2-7	CATNQIDAYEQYF	TGTGCAACCAACCAGATCGATGCCTACGAGCAGTACTTC
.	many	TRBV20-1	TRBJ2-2	CSARKTGMDYTGELFF	TGCAGTGCCAGAAAGACTGGGATGGACTACACCGGGGAGCTGTTTTTT
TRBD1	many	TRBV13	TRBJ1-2	CASSTGTELLYYGYTF	TGTGCCAGCAGCACCGGGACAGAGCTACTTTACTATGGCTACACCTTC
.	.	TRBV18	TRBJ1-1	CASSPTGDTEAFF	TGTGCCAGCTCACCGACGGGTGACACTGAAGCTTTCTTT
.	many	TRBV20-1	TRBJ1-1	CSAVGGVYTEAFF	TGCAGTGCCGTGGGGGGCGTGTACACTGAAGCTTTCTTT
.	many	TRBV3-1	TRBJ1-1	CASSRDRAEAFF	TGTGCCAGCAGCCGGGACCGTGCTGAAGCTTTCTTT
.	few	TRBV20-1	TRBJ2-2	CSALNTGELFF	TGCAGTGCTCTGAACACCGGGGAGCTGTTTTTT
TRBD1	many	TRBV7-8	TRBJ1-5	CASSSRATGGSGNQPQHF	TGTGCCAGCAGCTCTCGCGCTACAGGGGGCTCGGGCAATCAGCCCCAGCATTTT
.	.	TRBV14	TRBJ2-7	CASGRWVEQYF	TGTGCCAGCGGTCGGTGGGTTGAGCAGTACTTC
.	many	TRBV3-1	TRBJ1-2	CASSQAGYGYGYTF	TGTGCCAGCAGCCAAGCCGGGTATGGTTATGGCTACACCTTC
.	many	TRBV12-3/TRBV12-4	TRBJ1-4	CASSYRGTTNEKLFF	TGTGCCAGCAGTTACCGGGGGACAACTAATGAAAAACTGTTTTTT
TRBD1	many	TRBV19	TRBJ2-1	CASNLQGASYNEQFF	TGTGCCAGCAACTTACAGGGGGCCTCCTACAATGAGCAGTTCTTC
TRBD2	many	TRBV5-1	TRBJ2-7	CASSQSGRGGTYEQYF	TGCGCCAGCAGCCAATCTGGACGGGGGGGAACCTACGAGCAGTACTTC
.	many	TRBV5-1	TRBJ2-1	CASSLLQGNEQFF	TGCGCCAGCAGCTTGCTTCAGGGCAATGAGCAGTTCTTC
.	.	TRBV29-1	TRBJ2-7	CREGDISYEQYF	TGCAGGGAGGGGGACATATCCTACGAGCAGTACTTC
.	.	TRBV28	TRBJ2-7	CASLRWGQTYEQYF	TGTGCCTCCCTCCGGTGGGGCCAGACCTACGAGCAGTACTTC
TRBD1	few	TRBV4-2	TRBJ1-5	CASSLNPGQGAYSNQPQHF	TGTGCCAGCAGCCTGAATCCGGGACAGGGGGCGTATAGCAATCAGCCCCAGCATTTT
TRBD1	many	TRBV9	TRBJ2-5	CASSVTGAEETQYF	TGTGCCAGCAGCGTAACAGGGGCTGAGGAGACCCAGTACTTC
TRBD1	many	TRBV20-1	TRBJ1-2	CSAREWTGGGGYTF	TGCAGTGCTAGAGAGTGGACAGGGGGTGGTGGCTACACCTTC
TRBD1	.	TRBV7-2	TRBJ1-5	CASSFVQGDNQPQHF	TGTGCCAGCAGCTTCGTACAGGGGGACAATCAGCCCCAGCATTTT
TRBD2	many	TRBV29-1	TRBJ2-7	CSVARTSGRSEQYF	TGCAGCGTTGCTAGGACTAGCGGGAGGTCCGAGCAGTACTTC
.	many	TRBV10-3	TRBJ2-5	CAISELEQETQYF	TGTGCCATCAGTGAACTAGAACAAGAGACCCAGTACTTC
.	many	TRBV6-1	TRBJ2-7	CASRQGSYEQYF	TGTGCCAGCAGACAGGGTTCCTACGAGCAGTACTTC
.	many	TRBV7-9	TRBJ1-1	CASSSPAEAFF	TGTGCCAGCAGCTCCCCCGCTGAAGCTTTCTTT
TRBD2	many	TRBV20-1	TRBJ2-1	CSAKSGTSGSNEQFF	TGCAGTGCTAAATCCGGGACTAGCGGGAGTAATGAGCAGTTCTTC
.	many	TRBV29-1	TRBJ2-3	CSAEKGPRTDTQYF	TGCAGCGCCGAGAAGGGACCCCGCACAGATACGCAGTATTTT